This T cell receptor (beta chain) was recorded in a study of T cell responses to AZD1222 COVID-19 vaccine. Study information: Samples with a second dose at about 4 or about 12 weeks were pooled together.

Profiling relied on immunoSEQ multiplex PCR, and the TCRdb table lists in-frame clones only, not all of them. Here the sample spans 140,000 to 150,000 clones, 93% being singletons. CDR1 and CDR2 from the germline V gene are MNHEY and SVGAGI. V lost 4 bases, J lost 5 bases, and 8 bases lay in between. The CDR3 length is 12 residues. This clone has just one count. The sample consisted of peripheral blood, taken on day 0 of AZD1222 vaccination. J is TRBJ2-5 and V is TRBV6-5, with no clear D. The source is an adult in good health. CDR3 loop: CASSSQEETQYF. The DNA for the CDR3 is TGTGCCAGCAGTTCCCAGGAGGAGACCCAGTACTTC.